This TCR beta chain derives from a study of shared clonotypes between healthy human individuals. In the CD4+ fraction, cells were divided into CD45RA+ naive and CD45RA-negative memory subsets. The CDR3 loop spans 16 amino acids. Germline CDR1 MNHNS, CDR2 SASEGT. V was shortened by 4 bases and J by 6 bases, with 19 bases between the two germline ends. The assay ran at deep level. Profiling relied on immunoSEQ multiplex PCR, and the TCRdb table lists in-frame clones only, not all of them. This table has about 640,000 clones, around 72% appearing once. This chain uses TRBV6-1 with TRBJ2-4; D is perhaps TRBD1 (5 bases). Input material: memory CD4+ T cells sorted from blood. Subset: CD45RA-negative fraction. The clonotype originates from a woman younger than 45 in good health. The CDR3 is CASSGPLGARRNIQYF. The CDR3 nucleotides read TGTGCCAGCAGTGGCCCCTTAGGGGCGCGGAGAAACATTCAGTACTTC.